Below are 27 T cell receptor beta chains sequenced from a single sample in a study of neurological immune-mediated disorders. TCRdb recomputed calls from the 5' RACE reads with MiXCR, one row per CDR3 protein. The sample holds roughly 48,000 distinct CDR3 sequences; roughly 13% are singletons and the top ten take roughly 10%. Time point denoted: longitudinal time-point 3. The sequenced material came from PBMCs. The receptor source for this set is a male donor with HTLV-1-associated myelopathy (HAM/TSP).

This clonotype was found many times. This sequence joins TRBV5-5 and TRBJ2-1; tentative D call: TRBD1 (6 bases). Germline assignment: CDR1 SGHKS and CDR2 YYEKEE (reference sequence). Trimming pared 1 base from V and 0 bases from J, leaving 8 bases between. This CDR3 has 15 residues. CDR3: CASSLRGSSYNEQFF. In DNA form, the CDR3 reads TGTGCCAGCAGCTTGAGGGGGAGCTCCTACAATGAGCAGTTCTTC. The whole variable domain, remainder taken from reference TRBV5-5 and TRBJ2-1, is DAGVTQSPTHLIKTRGQQVTLRCSPISGHKSVSWYQQVLGQGPQFIFQYYEKEERGRGNFPDRFSARQFPNYSSELNVNALLLGDSALYLCASSLRGSSYNEQFFGPGTRLTVL.

In this sample, this clonotype turned up many times. V and J are TRBV5-1 and TRBJ2-7; TRBD1 agrees at 7 bases. This CDR3 has 13 amino acids. CDR1 and CDR2 from the germline V gene are SGHRS and YFSETQ. Trimming cost V 4 bases and J 4 bases; bases outside gene matches: 5. As DNA, the CDR3 is TGCGCCAGCAGCCCGGGGACAGCATACGAGCAGTACTTC. Translating gives CASSPGTAYEQYF.

This clonotype was recorded at least ten times. The chain recombines TRBV7-2 with TRBJ2-3; 8 bases agree with TRBD2. V shed 3 bases, J shed 13 bases, and the junction held 15 bases outside the gene matches. Germline-derived CDR1 and CDR2 are SGHTA and FQGNSA. CDR3 size: 15 residues. This CDR3 is CASSFSGGTRDPEYF. The CDR3 bases are TGTGCCAGCAGCTTTAGCGGAGGGACTAGGGATCCAGAGTATTTT. Full variable domain (missing parts from reference TRBV7-2 and TRBJ2-3): GAGVSQSPSNKVTEKGKDVELRCDPISGHTALYWYRQSLGQGLEFLIYFQGNSAPDKSGLPSDRFSAERTGGSVSTLTIQRTQQEDSAVYLCASSFSGGTRDPEYFGPGTRLTVL.

In this sample, this clonotype turned up many times. J is TRBJ2-1 and V is TRBV11-2; D gene ambiguous. V lost 1 base, J lost 10 bases, and 11 bases lay in between. The CDR3 length is 13 residues. CDR1 and CDR2 from the germline V gene are SGHAT and FQNNGV. CDR3 in DNA: TGTGCCAGCAGCTTAGTGGCCAGTGGAGAGCAGTTCTTC. Protein product: CASSLVASGEQFF.

The sample holds a few counts of this clonotype. The chain recombines TRBV6-5 with TRBJ1-4; D uncertain. The CDR3 consists of 14 residues. Germline-derived CDR1 and CDR2 are MNHEY and SVGAGI. The V and J ends lost 2 bases and 5 bases respectively, with 9 bases between them. This CDR3 reads CASSYVSQNEKLFF. The CDR3 DNA reads as TGTGCCAGCAGTTACGTCAGCCAAAATGAAAAACTGTTTTTT.

This clonotype has a count of ten or more. The rearrangement links TRBV14 to TRBJ1-6, with no clear D. The V gene lost 1 base and the J gene lost 9 bases, with 10 bases spanning the gap. In germline, CDR1 is SGHDN, CDR2 FVKESK. The CDR3 covers 14 residues. Here the CDR3 DNA reads TGTGCCAGCAGCCAAGCCGCATGGAGTTCACCCCTCCACTTT. Encoded protein: CASSQAAWSSPLHF.

Ten or more counts support this clonotype. The V call is TRBV29-1, the J call TRBJ1-1, with TRBD1 matching over 8 bases. CDR3 length equals 13 residues. Germline V gene lookup returns CDR1 SQVTM and CDR2 ANQGSEA. V lost 7 bases, J lost 4 bases, and 8 bases stayed unmatched. CDR3 protein: CSADRGSATEAFF. The CDR3 bases are TGCAGCGCCGACAGGGGTTCCGCCACTGAAGCTTTCTTT.

At least ten counts were recorded for this clonotype. The rearrangement uses TRBV6-2 or TRBV6-3 and TRBJ1-2; no definite D call. Germline V gives CDR1 MNHEY, CDR2 SVGEGT. Trimming shortened V by 2 bases and J by 6 bases, and 16 bases separated the two germline ends. The CDR3 is 15 residues long. The CDR3 bases are TGTGCCAGCAGTTACCCCCCCAGTCGGCGCCATGGCTACACCTTC. It yields the protein CASSYPPSRRHGYTF.

This clonotype has at least ten counts. J is TRBJ1-2 and V is TRBV12-3 or TRBV12-4, with 9 bases matching TRBD1. V was pared by 6 bases and J by 3 bases, with 5 bases of the junction left unmatched. The CDR3 totals 14 residues. CDR3 residues: CASSKQGADYGYTF. The CDR3 region has the DNA TGTGCCAGCAGCAAACAGGGGGCGGACTATGGCTACACCTTC.

This clonotype was recorded at least ten times. CDR3 in DNA: TGTGCCAGCCTCCCCCCCCGCTCCGGGGAGCTGTTTTTT. It specifies CASLPPRSGELFF. The J gene is TRBJ2-2, the V gene TRBV7-9; D uncertain. V was pared by 8 bases and J by 6 bases, with 13 bases between. The CDR3 has 13 residues. Germline lookup yields CDR1 SEHNR and CDR2 FQNEAQ (reference sequence).

There are many counts of this clonotype. The rearrangement links TRBV5-1 to TRBJ2-2, with 11 bases that match TRBD2. The germline gives CDR1 SGHRS, CDR2 YFSETQ. The CDR3 is 15 residues long. The V gene end was trimmed by 4 bases and the J gene end by 6 bases; junction bases not matched to a gene: 5. DNA of the CDR3: TGCGCCAGCAGCGGAGGACTAGCGGGTGCCGGGGAGCTGTTTTTT. It specifies CASSGGLAGAGELFF.

This clonotype was detected many times. The chain carries TRBV20-1 and TRBJ2-1; a possible D gene is TRBD1 (5 bases). V was shortened by 5 bases and J by 5 bases, with 10 bases between the two germline ends. The CDR3 consists of 12 residues. Germline V gene sequence: CDR1 DFQATT, CDR2 SNEGSKA (reference sequence). The CDR3 DNA reads as TGCAGTGCTGCGCAGGGCAACAATGAGCAGTTCTTC. It translates to CSAAQGNNEQFF.

This clonotype was counted at least ten times. This sequence joins TRBV7-3 and TRBJ2-3; 9 bases agree with TRBD2. Germline V gene data show CDR1 as SGHTA and CDR2 as FQGTGA. This CDR3 is built from 15 residues. V gave up 5 bases and J gave up 0 bases; unmatched junction bases: 3. CDR3 residues: CASSGAGGSTDTQYF. CDR3 DNA: TGTGCCAGCAGCGGTGCGGGGGGGAGCACAGATACGCAGTATTTT.

This clonotype came up many times. The genes are TRBV19 and TRBJ1-2, with D unresolved. V lost 3 bases and J 4 bases, leaving 12 bases between the germline ends. This CDR3 region has 14 residues. Germline V gives CDR1 LNHDA, CDR2 SQIVND (reference sequence). The CDR3 loop reads CASSMVTIGYGYTF. CDR3 DNA sequence: TGTGCCAGTAGTATGGTAACGATTGGCTATGGCTACACCTTC.

This chain uses TRBV5-1 with TRBJ2-1, with TRBD2 matching over 13 bases. V shed 4 bases, J shed 9 bases, and the junction held 10 bases outside the gene matches. The CDR3 has 16 amino acids. Germline V gene lookup returns CDR1 SGHRS and CDR2 YFSETQ. CDR3 sequence reads: CASSPITSGGAGEQFF. For the CDR3, the DNA is TGCGCCAGCAGCCCAATAACTAGCGGGGGGGCTGGTGAGCAGTTCTTC.

Many counts were recorded for this clonotype. The chain uses TRBV5-1 and TRBJ2-5, with 13 bases matching TRBD2. The CDR3 spans 16 residues. Germline assignment: CDR1 SGHRS and CDR2 YFSETQ. Losses at the gene ends were 4 bases for V and 3 bases for J; bases not matched to a gene: 6. CDR3 amino acids: CASSQKGLAGEETQYF. CDR3 DNA sequence: TGCGCCAGCAGCCAGAAAGGACTAGCGGGGGAAGAGACCCAGTACTTC.

This clonotype was seen ten or more times. The chain has TRBV6-5 and TRBJ2-5; D may be TRBD2 (7 bases). Trimming stripped 7 bases from V and 4 bases from J, with 16 bases between. The CDR3 covers 14 residues. The germline V gene has CDR1 MNHEY and CDR2 SVGAGI. In DNA, the CDR3 is TGTGCCAGCACCAAGGGAGGGGGAGCAGAGACCCAGTACTTC. This codes for CASTKGGGAETQYF.

A remark on this clonotype: At one boundary the junction diverges from the germline segment, which might be a read error. The chain couples TRBV7-2 to TRBJ1-2, with a weak D call TRBD1 (5 bases). Per germline, CDR1 SGHTA and CDR2 FQGNSA. The CDR3 covers 13 residues. CDR3 protein: CASSLGGLYCYTF. As DNA, the CDR3 is TGTGCCAGCAGCTTAGGGGGCCTCTATTGCTACACCTTC.

This clonotype was counted ten times or more. The gene calls are TRBV24-1 and TRBJ1-1; a possible D gene is TRBD1 (5 bases). The CDR3 loop spans 10 amino acids. Germline CDR1 KGHDR, CDR2 SFDVKD. The CDR3 nucleotides are TGTGTCGGGGCCAGGGCTGAAGCTTTCTTT. Encoded protein: CVGARAEAFF.

This clonotype has a count of ten or more. V is TRBV6-1 and J is TRBJ1-5, with D unresolved. CDR3 length: 13 amino acids. The germline CDR1 and CDR2 sequences are MNHNS and SASEGT. V was trimmed by 8 bases and J by 5 bases, leaving 13 bases between them. CDR3 sequence (DNA): TGTGCCAGCCGTGGGGATCTAGATCAGCCCCAGCATTTT. Residues: CASRGDLDQPQHF.

This clonotype has ten or more counts. V is TRBV20-1 and J is TRBJ1-1; D gene ambiguous. This CDR3 is 12 amino acids long. Germline CDR1 DFQATT, CDR2 SNEGSKA (reference sequence). V was shortened by 2 bases and J by 1 base, with 5 bases between the two germline ends. The CDR3, as DNA: TGCAGTGCTAGACAGGAGAACACTGAAGCTTTCTTT. Its protein product is CSARQENTEAFF.

This clonotype was recorded at least ten times. The chain carries TRBV9 and TRBJ1-4, with a tentative D call TRBD1 (6 bases). There are 15 residues in the CDR3. The germline V gene has CDR1 SGDLS and CDR2 YYNGEE. Trimming cost V 0 bases and J 7 bases, with 13 bases left between them. CDR3 coding DNA: TGTGCCAGCAGCGTAGAGGGGGAATCGGGTGAAAAACTGTTTTTT. Translating it yields CASSVEGESGEKLFF.

This clonotype has a count of ten or more. The J gene is TRBJ2-3, the V gene TRBV28; 12 nucleotides line up with TRBD2. J gave up 2 bases and V 6 bases, and 9 bases lay outside the gene matches. Germline V gives CDR1 MDHEN, CDR2 SYDVKM. The CDR3 is 17 residues long. In nucleotides, the CDR3 is TGTGCCAGCAGGTTAACTAGCGGGGGGAGAGTCACAGATACGCAGTATTTT. Its translation: CASRLTSGGRVTDTQYF.

Remarks on this clonotype: Since a much larger clone is just one base distant, this may be a read error. The chain recombines TRBV3-2 with TRBJ1-2; the table's D gene call, TRBD1, was not cross checked with the DNA. TRBV3-2 corresponds to a pseudogene. The CDR3 contains 15 residues. CDR3 residues: CVSSLWGQEDYGYTF. For the CDR3, the DNA is TGTGTCAGCAGCCTCTGGGGACAGGAAGACTATGGCTACACCTTC.

This clonotype has ten or more counts. This rearrangement joins TRBV5-1 to TRBJ2-2; 11 bases are a match to TRBD2. Looked up from germline, CDR1 is SGHRS and CDR2 is YFSETQ. With 4 bases clipped from V and 6 bases from J, the junction kept 5 bases outside the gene matches. This CDR3 has 15 amino acids. CDR3 bases: TGCGCCAGCAGCAATAGCGGGGGGGCCCCCGGGGAGCTGTTTTTT. It is translated as CASSNSGGAPGELFF.

Many counts were recorded for this clonotype. The gene calls are TRBV6-1 and TRBJ1-2; D gene unclear. CDR1 and CDR2 from the germline V gene are MNHNS and SASEGT. This CDR3 spans 15 amino acids. V shed 2 bases and J shed 0 bases, with 10 bases lying between them. The chain's CDR3 is CASSESRRANYGYTF. CDR3 nucleotides: TGTGCCAGCAGTGAATCGCGACGAGCTAACTATGGCTACACCTTC.

At least ten counts were recorded for this clonotype. The V and J genes are TRBV2 and TRBJ2-1; no definite D call. The CDR3 sequence is 14 residues long. Germline V gives CDR1 SNHLY, CDR2 FYNNEI. Between the trimmed V and J ends, which lost 6 bases and 8 bases, there was a span of 17 bases. Here the CDR3 reads CASRGEAIVYEQFF. For the CDR3, the DNA is TGTGCCAGCAGAGGCGAGGCGATTGTTTATGAGCAGTTCTTC.